The rows below give T cell receptor beta chains drawn from one sample of a study of human T cells and chemical hapten exposure. Each CDR3 protein gets one entry after TCRdb re-called the RACE reads with MiXCR. The profile covers tens of thousands of distinct CDR3 sequences, with about 10% appearing a single time and roughly 4.2% taken by the ten largest. The sample here was whole blood, taken in connection with sensitization to the hapten diphenylcyclopropenone (DPC). The origin of the receptors is a woman in her forties or fifties with alopecia areata. Some clones in this sample may be carry-over from other donors' samples. Both conserved end residues are part of each CDR3. The order of the fields is J gene, D gene, clone size, V gene, CDR3 protein, CDR3 DNA. A D gene is named only where the DNA matches it firmly. For some rows the clone size is stated as once, few or many, or as a class when expanded; others skip it.

TRBJ2-1,TRBD2,NA,TRBV6-2/TRBV6-3,CASRQTSGGIHYNEQFF,TGTGCCAGCAGACAGACTAGCGGGGGAATTCACTACAATGAGCAGTTCTTC
TRBJ2-3,TRBD2,many,TRBV7-9,CASSLPAGGTDTQYF,TGTGCCAGCAGCTTACCAGCGGGAGGGACAGATACGCAGTATTTT
TRBJ2-4,NA,few,TRBV14,CASSLRRGSAIQYF,TGTGCCAGCAGCCTAAGAAGGGGTTCGGCCATTCAGTACTTC
TRBJ2-3,NA,many,TRBV4-2,CASSQDRERAESTDTQYF,TGTGCCAGCAGCCAAGATAGAGAGCGGGCAGAGAGCACAGATACGCAGTATTTT
TRBJ1-2,NA,few,TRBV7-6,CASSLAEGVDGYTF,TGTGCCAGCAGCTTAGCAGAGGGGGTGGATGGCTACACCTTC
TRBJ1-6,NA,many,TRBV5-6,CASSPMTGVNNSPLHF,TGTGCCAGCAGCCCCATGACAGGAGTCAATAATTCACCCCTCCACTTT
TRBJ2-2,NA,many,TRBV7-2,CASSLFWAANTGELFF,TGTGCCAGCAGCTTATTTTGGGCCGCGAACACCGGGGAGCTGTTTTTT
TRBJ2-3,TRBD1,NA,TRBV2,CASSEALPGQGTDTQYF,TGTGCCAGCAGTGAAGCGCTTCCGGGACAGGGTACAGATACGCAGTATTTT
TRBJ2-5,TRBD2,many,TRBV28,CASSGLAGVRETQYF,TGTGCCAGCAGTGGACTAGCGGGAGTTCGAGAGACCCAGTACTTC
TRBJ2-2,TRBD1,many,TRBV2,CASIEVPGQGGTGELFF,TGTGCCAGCATAGAGGTACCGGGACAGGGAGGCACCGGGGAGCTGTTTTTT
TRBJ2-7,TRBD1,NA,TRBV5-5,CASSVRGQVSFYEQYF,TGTGCCAGCAGCGTCAGAGGACAGGTGTCTTTCTACGAGCAGTACTTC
TRBJ1-1,TRBD1,many,TRBV20-1,CSARDRGQTEAFF,TGCAGTGCTAGGGACAGGGGGCAAACTGAAGCTTTCTTT
TRBJ2-1,NA,many,TRBV5-1,CASSLGSSYNEQFF,TGCGCCAGCAGCTTGGGAAGCTCCTACAATGAGCAGTTCTTC
TRBJ1-2,NA,few,TRBV10-3,CAISESVGYGYTF,TGTGCCATCAGTGAGTCAGTAGGCTATGGCTACACCTTC
TRBJ2-5,NA,NA,TRBV11-1,CASSLREGETQYF,TGTGCCAGCAGCTTAAGAGAGGGAGAGACCCAGTACTTC
TRBJ2-1,TRBD2,NA,TRBV28,CASNSFPGAGSGNSYNEQFF,TGTGCCAGCAATTCCTTCCCCGGAGCGGGGAGCGGTAACTCCTACAATGAGCAGTTCTTC
TRBJ2-5,NA,many,TRBV11-2,CASSLEALGARETQYF,TGTGCCAGCAGCTTAGAGGCTCTAGGTGCCCGGGAGACCCAGTACTTC
TRBJ2-3,NA,NA,TRBV28,CASNTQVRADTQYF,TGTGCCAGCAATACTCAGGTGCGAGCAGATACGCAGTATTTT
TRBJ2-2,NA,many,TRBV6-2/TRBV6-3,CASSYLGGDVGELFF,TGTGCCAGCAGTTACTTAGGGGGAGACGTCGGGGAGCTGTTTTTT
TRBJ2-5,NA,many,TRBV7-7,CASTILGDETQYF,TGTGCTAGCACCATACTAGGGGATGAGACCCAGTACTTC
TRBJ1-2,NA,NA,TRBV7-9,CASSFVGGYGYTF,TGTGCCAGCAGCTTTGTAGGGGGATATGGCTACACCTTC
TRBJ2-6,NA,few,TRBV5-1,CASSLIAGGSGANVLTF,TGCGCCAGCAGCTTGATCGCCGGAGGCTCTGGGGCCAACGTCCTGACTTTC
TRBJ2-7,TRBD1,NA,TRBV20-1,CSATGTGRFSGNYEQYF,TGCAGTGCTACCGGGACAGGGAGGTTTAGCGGAAACTACGAGCAGTACTTC
TRBJ2-3,NA,few,TRBV7-2,CASSFPFGSNTDTQYF,TGTGCCAGCAGCTTCCCCTTCGGGTCTAACACAGATACGCAGTATTTT
TRBJ1-2,NA,NA,TRBV20-1,CSANKPGQGGYTF,TGCAGTGCTAATAAACCGGGACAAGGCGGCTACACCTTC
TRBJ2-3,NA,NA,TRBV9,CASSTPGGNTQYF,TGTGCCAGCAGCACTCCGGGGGGCAATACGCAGTATTTT
TRBJ1-5,NA,NA,TRBV28,CASSLWGGLDNQPQHF,TGTGCCAGCAGTTTATGGGGGGGGCTGGACAATCAGCCCCAGCATTTT
TRBJ2-7,TRBD2,few,TRBV12-3/TRBV12-4,CASSWALGTSILSSYEQYF,TGTGCCAGCAGTTGGGCTTTGGGGACTAGCATTTTGAGCTCCTACGAGCAGTACTTC
TRBJ1-5,NA,many,TRBV7-2,CASSYRASNQPQHF,TGTGCCAGCAGCTACAGGGCAAGCAATCAGCCCCAGCATTTT
TRBJ2-3,NA,few,TRBV7-9,CASTPNTDTQYF,TGTGCCAGCACCCCAAACACAGATACGCAGTATTTT
TRBJ2-3,TRBD2,many,TRBV30,CAWSVPGGRKDTQYF,TGTGCCTGGAGTGTACCTGGCGGGAGGAAAGATACGCAGTATTTT
TRBJ2-5,NA,NA,TRBV11-1,CASSRGQLQETQYF,TGTGCCAGCAGCCGCGGACAGCTTCAAGAGACCCAGTACTTC
TRBJ2-4,NA,many,TRBV29-1,CSVQPLWGDGNGKNIQYF,TGCAGCGTACAACCTCTCTGGGGGGACGGAAACGGCAAAAACATTCAGTACTTC
TRBJ1-1,NA,few,TRBV20-1,CSARLGTEAFF,TGCAGTGCTAGACTAGGGACTGAAGCTTTCTTT
TRBJ2-1,TRBD2,NA,TRBV7-2,CASSSGLAGSYNEQFF,TGTGCCAGCAGCTCGGGACTAGCGGGGTCCTACAATGAGCAGTTCTTC
TRBJ2-2,NA,few,TRBV7-2,CASSLVSVASSPGELFF,TGTGCCAGCAGCTTAGTATCGGTGGCCAGCTCCCCCGGGGAGCTGTTTTTT
TRBJ2-3,TRBD2,few,TRBV6-5,CASSYSLLAGRTDTQYF,TGTGCCAGCAGTTACTCTCTGTTAGCGGGGCGAACAGATACGCAGTATTTT
TRBJ2-3,TRBD2,many,TRBV9,CASSVRTSLDTQYF,TGTGCCAGCAGCGTGCGGACTAGCTTGGATACGCAGTATTTT
TRBJ1-1,NA,many,TRBV18,CASSPLTDSEAFF,TGTGCCAGCTCACCACTTACAGACAGTGAAGCTTTCTTT
TRBJ1-6,NA,few,TRBV20-1,CSAIRTLDSPLHF,TGCAGTGCTATCCGGACATTGGATTCACCCCTCCACTTT
TRBJ2-3,TRBD2,NA,TRBV4-1,CASSQDVLAGDTQYF,TGCGCCAGCAGCCAAGATGTACTAGCGGGGGATACGCAGTATTTT
TRBJ2-5,NA,few,TRBV7-2,CASSHSGTLQETQYF,TGTGCCAGCAGCCACTCCGGGACTCTCCAAGAGACCCAGTACTTC
TRBJ2-5,TRBD2,few,TRBV29-1,CSVLPSGSRETQYF,TGCAGCGTTTTACCTAGCGGGAGTAGAGAGACCCAGTACTTC
TRBJ2-1,TRBD2,NA,TRBV5-8,CASSVLGTSGPSSYNEQFF,TGTGCCAGCAGCGTGTTAGGGACTAGCGGGCCGAGCTCCTACAATGAGCAGTTCTTC
TRBJ2-5,TRBD1,many,TRBV24-1,CATSEPGQGQETQYF,TGTGCCACCAGTGAACCGGGACAGGGCCAAGAGACCCAGTACTTC
TRBJ2-2,TRBD2,NA,TRBV28,CASSSGLAGGPYTGELFF,TGTGCCAGCAGTTCGGGACTAGCGGGAGGGCCGTACACCGGGGAGCTGTTTTTT
TRBJ2-7,NA,few,TRBV19,CASSIVGTYRSEQYF,TGTGCCAGTAGTATAGTCGGGACATATCGCTCCGAGCAGTACTTC
TRBJ2-5,TRBD2,NA,TRBV7-2,CASSFSGGNQETQYF,TGTGCCAGCAGCTTTAGCGGGGGGAACCAAGAGACCCAGTACTTC
TRBJ1-4,TRBD1,few,TRBV5-5,CASSLQRGRESEKLFF,TGTGCCAGCAGCTTGCAGAGGGGGCGAGAGAGTGAAAAACTGTTTTTT
TRBJ1-1,NA,many,TRBV12-3/TRBV12-4,CASSLSDVNTEAFF,TGTGCCAGCAGTCTATCGGATGTAAACACTGAAGCTTTCTTT
TRBJ2-7,NA,few,TRBV7-9,CASSTWTASYEQYF,TGTGCCAGCAGCACCTGGACCGCATCCTACGAGCAGTACTTC
TRBJ2-1,TRBD2,NA,TRBV29-1,CSAPKPWLAVPSSYNEQFF,TGCAGCGCCCCTAAACCGTGGCTAGCGGTCCCGAGCTCCTACAATGAGCAGTTCTTC
TRBJ2-7,NA,many,TRBV6-2/TRBV6-3,CASSYQGLRKDEQYF,TGTGCCAGCAGTTACCAAGGGTTGAGGAAAGACGAGCAGTACTTC
TRBJ2-5,NA,few,TRBV12-3/TRBV12-4,CASSSDGRLGVDF,TGTGCCAGCAGTTCCGACGGCAGACTAGGGGTGGACTTC
TRBJ1-2,NA,few,TRBV5-1,CASSLNRGEGYGYTF,TGCGCCAGCAGCTTGAATCGGGGCGAGGGGTATGGCTACACCTTC